These 9 T cell receptor beta chains were all obtained from the same sample, sequenced in a study of response to subunit inactivated influenza vaccine. In TCRdb, the RT-PCR reads were re-called with MiXCR into one record per CDR3 protein. The data contain over 150,000 distinct CDR3 sequences, over 8.5% of them singletons. The material was CD8+ T cells sorted from PBMCs, obtained less than 25 months after vaccination. Receptors were obtained from a man between 50 and 75 years old who received an inactivated influenza vaccine.

This clonotype came up many times. V usage is TRBV5-1 and J usage is TRBJ2-5; no clear D. V lost 7 bases and J 1 base, leaving 8 bases between the germline ends. The CDR3 extends over 12 amino acids. Looked up from germline, CDR1 is SGHRS and CDR2 is YFSETQ. CDR3 sequence reads: CASRESQETQYF. The CDR3 DNA is TGCGCCAGCCGAGAATCCCAAGAGACCCAGTACTTC. The complete variable domain, with remaining parts taken from reference TRBV5-1 and TRBJ2-5, reads KAGVTQTPRYLIKTRGQQVTLSCSPISGHRSVSWYQQTPGQGLQFLFEYFSETQRNKGNFPGRFSGRQFSNSRSEMNVSTLELGDSALYLCASRESQETQYFGPGTRLLVL.

Here the CDR3 reads CASSLGAGAIYYGYTF. CDR3 sequence (DNA): TGTGCCAGCAGTTTAGGGGCGGGGGCGATCTACTATGGCTACACCTTC. The chain recombines TRBV12-3 or TRBV12-4 with TRBJ1-2; maybe TRBD1 (6 bases). Trimming cost V 1 base and J 3 bases, with 15 bases left between them. The CDR3 consists of 16 residues.

The V gene is TRBV6-1, the J gene TRBJ1-5; 8 nucleotides line up with TRBD1. CDR3 length: 14 amino acids. The J segment lost 6 bases and the V segment lost 6 bases, leaving 7 bases of the junction unmatched. Germline-derived CDR1 and CDR2 are MNHNS and SASEGT. The CDR3, as DNA: TGTGCCAGCAGCACATCAGGGGGCTTTCAGCCCCAGCATTTT. This gives the protein CASSTSGGFQPQHF.

This clonotype was recorded many times. The CDR3 sequence is CASSQDPRASGRSTYEQYF. The DNA of the CDR3 is TGTGCCAGCAGCCAAGATCCTCGGGCTAGCGGGAGGTCGACCTACGAGCAGTACTTC. The chain employs TRBV3-1 and TRBJ2-7; 11 nucleotides line up with TRBD2. Germline lookup yields CDR1 LGHDT and CDR2 YNNKEL (reference sequence). The CDR3 length is 19 residues. V was clipped by 0 bases and J by 2 bases; unmatched bases: 12.

This clonotype was seen only a few times. The rearrangement links TRBV27 to TRBJ2-1; 9 positions agree with TRBD2. Germline-derived CDR1 and CDR2 are MNHEY and SMNVEV (reference sequence). The CDR3 extends over 15 amino acids. The V segment lost 7 bases and the J segment 7 bases; nucleotides outside the gene matches: 11. The CDR3 region is CASTRDLAGKNEQFF. The CDR3 nucleotides are TGTGCCAGCACCCGGGATCTAGCGGGAAAGAATGAGCAGTTCTTC.

Only a few counts were recorded for this clonotype. The chain uses TRBV4-3 and TRBJ1-6; 8 positions match TRBD1. Germline V gives CDR1 LGHNA, CDR2 YSLEER. V dropped 0 bases and J dropped 7; count of bases not matched to a gene: 11. CDR3 size: 18 residues. The CDR3 region has the DNA TGCGCCAGCAGCCAAGATTTTCAGGGGGCGCAAGGAAATTCACCCCTCCACTTT. Encoded protein: CASSQDFQGAQGNSPLHF.

Many counts were recorded for this clonotype. J is TRBJ2-1 and V is TRBV6-1, with D perhaps matching TRBD1 (5 bases). This CDR3 contains 14 residues. The germline CDR1 and CDR2 sequences are MNHNS and SASEGT. Between the trimmed V and J ends, which lost 5 bases and 4 bases, there was a span of 12 bases. This CDR3 reads CASSPGLMYNEQFF. Written as DNA, the CDR3 is TGTGCCAGCAGTCCAGGGTTGATGTACAATGAGCAGTTCTTC.

This clonotype showed up many times. The CDR3 DNA reads TGTGCCAGCAGTATTTACGAGCAGTACTTC. This translates into CASSIYEQYF. This chain uses TRBV21-1 with TRBJ2-7. TRBV21-1 is recorded as a pseudogene. There are 10 residues in the CDR3.

Written as DNA, the CDR3 is TGTGCCAGCAGCTCAAGCTTTACGGGACTAGCGGGGGCAGATACGCAGTATTTT. Translated, it gives CASSSSFTGLAGADTQYF. The V gene is TRBV7-8, the J gene TRBJ2-3, with 14 bases that match TRBD2. The CDR3 has 18 residues. Germline values: CDR1 SGHVS, CDR2 FQNEAQ. The V gene end was trimmed by 4 bases and the J gene end by 4 bases; junction bases not matched to a gene: 10.